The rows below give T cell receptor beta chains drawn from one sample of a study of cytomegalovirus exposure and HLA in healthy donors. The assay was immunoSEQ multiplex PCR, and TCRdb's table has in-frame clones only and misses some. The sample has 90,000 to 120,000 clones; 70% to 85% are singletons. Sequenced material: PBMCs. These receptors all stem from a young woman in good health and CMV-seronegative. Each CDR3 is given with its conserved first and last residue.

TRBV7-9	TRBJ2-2	CASSLHWTVANTGELFF
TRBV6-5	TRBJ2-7	CASSYRGHPYEQYF
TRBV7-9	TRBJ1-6	CASSQQGQGNSPLHF
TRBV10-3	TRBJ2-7	CAISEYRDYEQYF
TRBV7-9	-	CASSGRGYEQYF
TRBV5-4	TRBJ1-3	CASSSGTGSGVGSGNTIYF
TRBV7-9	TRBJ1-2	CASSPRQGGIYGYTF
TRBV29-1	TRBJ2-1	CSVEPLRGRADEQFF
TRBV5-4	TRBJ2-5	CASSKGQVQETQYF
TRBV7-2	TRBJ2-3	CASSIFPRGWGADTQYF
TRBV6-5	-	CASREGQGAVEQYF
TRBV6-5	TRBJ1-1	CASSYSLTGYNTEAFF
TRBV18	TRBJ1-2	CVSSPGTGEGYGYTF
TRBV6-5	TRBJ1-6	CASSYGTGTGDSPLHF
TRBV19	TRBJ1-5	CASSKWVGANQPQHF
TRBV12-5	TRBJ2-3	CASGLRLAGGTTDTQYF
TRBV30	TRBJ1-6	CAWSRGNNNSPLHF
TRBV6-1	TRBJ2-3	CASTSYPPADTQYF
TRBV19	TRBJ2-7	CASSELAVGPQHSYEQYF
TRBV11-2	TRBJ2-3	CASSSQPSPATDTQYF
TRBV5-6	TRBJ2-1	CASSLDTGGSYNEQFF
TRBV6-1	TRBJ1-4	CASRGQAGSYEKLFF
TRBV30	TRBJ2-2	CAWRASGRTGELFF
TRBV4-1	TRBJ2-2	CASSMDRADPTGELFF
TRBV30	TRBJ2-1	CAWSVGAGDNEQFF
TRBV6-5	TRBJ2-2	CASRTGETGELFF
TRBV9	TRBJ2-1	CASSVGGRINEQFF
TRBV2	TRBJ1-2	CASTRTDIYGYTF
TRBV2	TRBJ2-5	CASSGPGQGQETQYF
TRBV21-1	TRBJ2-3	CASSNSRKTEREKFLSNTDTQYF
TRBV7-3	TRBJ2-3	CASSLNARTSGDRSDTQYF
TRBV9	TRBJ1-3	CASSYDRYSGNTIYF
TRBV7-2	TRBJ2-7	CASSSLEGPDEQYF
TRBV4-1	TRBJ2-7	CASSQDYSSGGYEQYF
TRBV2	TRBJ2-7	CASTRDRFYEQYF
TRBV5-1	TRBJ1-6	CASSADRASSPLHF
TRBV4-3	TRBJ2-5	CASSHWEAQGTQYF
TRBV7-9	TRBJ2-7	CASRARDRDNEQYF
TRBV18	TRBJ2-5	CASSPSGLETQYF
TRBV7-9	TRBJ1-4	CASSFPHGATNEKLFF
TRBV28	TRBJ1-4	CASSPGQFREKLFF
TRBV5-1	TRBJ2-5	CASSHRIQETQYF
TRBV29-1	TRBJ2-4	CSVPATGDSGIQYF
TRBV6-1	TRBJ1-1	CARKDSLRGTEAFF
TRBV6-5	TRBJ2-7	CASRVSGSRIHEQYF
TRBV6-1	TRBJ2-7	CATSTLGANEQYF
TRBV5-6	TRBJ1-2	CASSLGGQFYGYTF
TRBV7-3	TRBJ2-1	CASSRTSGGGSYNEQFF
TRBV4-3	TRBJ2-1	CASSQESSAEYNEQFF
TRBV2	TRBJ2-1	CASRPRTGYLPLTDNEQFF
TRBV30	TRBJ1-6	CAWSLGGTQSSYNSPLHF
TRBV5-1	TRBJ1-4	CASSGGGLEEKLFF
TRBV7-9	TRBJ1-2	CASSLGTGIGGYTF
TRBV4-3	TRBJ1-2	CASSRNRGGNYGYTF
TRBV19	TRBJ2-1	CASRDVGGSDEQFF
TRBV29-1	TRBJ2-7	CSAGWGGSSYEQYF
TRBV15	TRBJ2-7	CATSRDREGGSYEQYF
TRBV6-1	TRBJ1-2	CASSKTAPYGYTF
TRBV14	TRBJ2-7	CASSQNLGGEQYF
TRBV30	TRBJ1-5	CAWSATGTGFGQPQHF